What follows describes a single T cell receptor beta chain. This entry comes from a study of blood T cell repertoires in COVID-19. Across the study: Nucleic acid was either cDNA or gDNA, and it came from T cells, B-cell-depleted T cells, or PBMCs.

Under the authors' procedure: Scientists estimated how many nucleated cells there were by amplifying reference gene primers. Measured with immunoSEQ multiplex PCR; TCRdb has only the in-frame clones, and not every one. The V and J calls and the clone size are those of that table, but D and trimming were determined from the DNA. In the table there are under 80,000 clones, more than 80% of which are singletons. CDR3 length: 13 amino acids. CDR1 is LNHDA, CDR2 SQIVND, per germline (reference sequence). V trimming: 7 bases; J trimming: 5 bases; junction bases outside the gene matches: 6. The source of this sequence is an elderly woman with active COVID-19. The chain couples TRBV19 to TRBJ1-2, with TRBD1 matching over 8 bases. The source material was peripheral blood. The CDR3: CASKAGQGYGYTF. The CDR3 DNA is TGTGCCAGTAAAGCTGGACAGGGTTATGGCTACACCTTC.